The clone carrying this T cell receptor beta chain was seen just once. The sample comes from a study of control samples from healthy donors and cancer patients. Sequencing was performed with immunoSEQ multiplex PCR; in TCRdb, only in-frame clones are kept and a portion is missing. The table lists 100,000 to 150,000 clones, around nine tenths of them singletons. The sample was blood. This sequence originates from a man aged 25 to 40 in good health.

CDR3 in amino acids: CASRGNTEAFF. The CDR3 region has the DNA TGCGCCAGCAGAGGGAACACTGAAGCTTTCTTT. The chain has TRBV10-2 and TRBJ1-1; unclear D gene. Trimming took 6 bases from V and 1 from J, leaving 3 bases between them. From germline, CDR1 is WSHSY and CDR2 SAAADI. This CDR3 comprises 11 residues.